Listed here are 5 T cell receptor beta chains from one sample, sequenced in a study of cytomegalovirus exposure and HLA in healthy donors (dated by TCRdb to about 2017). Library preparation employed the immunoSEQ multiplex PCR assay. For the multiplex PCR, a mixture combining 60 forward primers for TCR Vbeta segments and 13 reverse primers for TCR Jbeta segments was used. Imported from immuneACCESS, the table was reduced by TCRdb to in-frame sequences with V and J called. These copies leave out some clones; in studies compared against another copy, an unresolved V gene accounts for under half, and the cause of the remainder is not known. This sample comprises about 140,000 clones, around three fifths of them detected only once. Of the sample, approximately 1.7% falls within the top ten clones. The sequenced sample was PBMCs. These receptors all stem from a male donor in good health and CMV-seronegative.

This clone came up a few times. The CDR3: CASSPPQGVFPLNTEAFF. The DNA for the CDR3 is TGTGCCAGTAGTCCTCCCCAGGGGGTTTTTCCGTTGAACACTGAAGCTTTCTTT. The chain is built from TRBV19 and TRBJ1-1, with 7 bases fitting TRBD1. V lost 5 bases and J lost 0; bases outside the gene matches: 15. This CDR3 region has 18 residues. From germline, CDR1 is LNHDA and CDR2 SQIVND (reference sequence). The full variable domain, rest sourced from reference TRBV19 and TRBJ1-1, is DGGITQSPKYLFRKEGQNVTLSCEQNLNHDAMYWYRQDPGQGLRLIYYSQIVNDFQKGDIAEGYSVSREKKESFPLTVTSAQKNPTAFYLCASSPPQGVFPLNTEAFFGQGTRLTVV.

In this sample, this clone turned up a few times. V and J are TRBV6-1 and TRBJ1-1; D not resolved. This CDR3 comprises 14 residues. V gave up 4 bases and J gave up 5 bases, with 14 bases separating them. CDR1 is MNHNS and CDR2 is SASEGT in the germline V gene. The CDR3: CASSGPGIWTEAFF. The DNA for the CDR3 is TGTGCCAGCAGTGGTCCGGGGATTTGGACTGAAGCTTTCTTT.

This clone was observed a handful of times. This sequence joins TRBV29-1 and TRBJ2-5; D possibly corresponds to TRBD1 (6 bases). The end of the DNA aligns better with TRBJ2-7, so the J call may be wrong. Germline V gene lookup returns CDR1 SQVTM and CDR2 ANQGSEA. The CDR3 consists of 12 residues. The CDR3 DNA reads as TGCAGCGTTGCCGAGGGGGCCTACGAGCAGTACTTC. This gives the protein CSVAEGAYEQYF.

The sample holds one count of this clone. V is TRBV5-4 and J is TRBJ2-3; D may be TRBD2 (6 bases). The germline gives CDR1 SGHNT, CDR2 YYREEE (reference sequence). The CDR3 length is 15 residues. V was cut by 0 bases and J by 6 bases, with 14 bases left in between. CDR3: CASSLEPEGRDTQYF. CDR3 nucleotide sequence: TGTGCCAGCAGCTTGGAGCCGGAGGGCAGGGATACGCAGTATTTT.

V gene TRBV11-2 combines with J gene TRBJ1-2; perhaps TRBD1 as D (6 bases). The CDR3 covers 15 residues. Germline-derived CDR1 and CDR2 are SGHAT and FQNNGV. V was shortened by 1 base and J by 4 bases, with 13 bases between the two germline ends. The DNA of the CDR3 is TGTGCCAGCAGCTTAGTCCAGGGGACGGGCTATGGCTACACCTTC. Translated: CASSLVQGTGYGYTF.